A selection of T cell receptor beta chains follows, all from one sample in a study of cytomegalovirus exposure and HLA in healthy donors. TCRdb's copy holds only in-frame clones and misses some; the assay was immunoSEQ multiplex PCR. The sample holds 200,000 or so clones; approximately 88% are singletons and the top ten take about 0.25%. The sample comprised PBMCs. The receptors were sampled from a boy aged 5 to 17 in good health and CMV-seronegative. Each CDR3 is given with its conserved first and last residue. A D gene is named only where the DNA matches it firmly. The size entry is marked missing in some rows and otherwise reads once, few, many or a size class.

J: TRBJ1-1; D: NA; size: NA; V: TRBV10-1; CDR3: CASGQMNTEAFF; DNA: TGCGCCAGCGGACAGATGAACACTGAAGCTTTCTTT
J: TRBJ2-3; D: NA; size: NA; V: TRBV7-9; CDR3: CASSRGLDIESDTQYF; DNA: TGTGCCAGCAGCAGGGGACTTGATATAGAATCAGATACGCAGTATTTT
J: TRBJ1-1; D: TRBD1; size: NA; V: TRBV29-1; CDR3: CSATGETSEAFF; DNA: TGCAGCGCTACAGGGGAGACAAGTGAAGCTTTCTTT
J: TRBJ1-6; D: NA; size: few; V: TRBV5-4; CDR3: CASSLAGRGVGNSPLHF; DNA: TGTGCCAGCAGCTTGGCCGGTCGCGGGGTCGGCAATTCACCCCTCCACTTT
J: TRBJ1-2; D: NA; size: NA; V: TRBV9; CDR3: CASSVTGRGYYGYTF; DNA: TGTGCCAGCAGCGTAACAGGGAGGGGATACTATGGCTACACCTTC
J: TRBJ1-5; D: NA; size: NA; V: TRBV6-1; CDR3: CASSRAGDGNQPQHF; DNA: TGTGCCAGCAGCAGGGCGGGGGATGGCAATCAGCCCCAGCATTTT
J: TRBJ1-1; D: NA; size: NA; V: TRBV27; CDR3: CASRGGAGTEAFF; DNA: TGTGCCAGCAGGGGGGGGGCCGGCACTGAAGCTTTCTTT
J: TRBJ1-5; D: TRBD1; size: NA; V: TRBV4-1; CDR3: CASSQDPGQGTQPQHF; DNA: TGCGCCAGCAGCCAAGATCCGGGACAGGGAACTCAGCCCCAGCATTTT
J: TRBJ1-2; D: TRBD1; size: few; V: TRBV15; CDR3: CATSLLTGNYGYTF; DNA: TGTGCCACCAGCCTACTGACAGGGAACTATGGCTACACCTTC
J: TRBJ2-7; D: NA; size: NA; V: TRBV5-4; CDR3: CASSLDYSYEQYF; DNA: TGTGCCAGCAGCCTGGACTACTCCTACGAGCAGTACTTC
J: TRBJ2-7; D: TRBD1; size: NA; V: TRBV5-1; CDR3: CASSSGQGYEQYF; DNA: TGCGCCAGCAGCTCTGGACAGGGCTACGAGCAGTACTTC
J: TRBJ1-2; D: TRBD1; size: NA; V: TRBV5-1; CDR3: CASSLGQGDYGYTF; DNA: TGCGCCAGCAGCTTGGGACAGGGGGACTATGGCTACACCTTC
J: TRBJ1-5; D: NA; size: NA; V: TRBV10-1; CDR3: CASSESGARDNKSNQPQHF; DNA: TGCGCCAGCAGTGAGTCGGGGGCACGAGATAATAAAAGCAATCAGCCCCAGCATTTT
J: TRBJ1-1; D: TRBD1; size: NA; V: TRBV5-4; CDR3: CASSFGQGSYSTEAFF; DNA: TGTGCCAGCAGCTTTGGACAGGGGTCTTATTCCACTGAAGCTTTCTTT
J: TRBJ1-5; D: NA; size: NA; V: TRBV15; CDR3: CATSRGGSKNQPQHF; DNA: TGTGCCACCAGCAGAGGGGGCAGCAAGAATCAGCCCCAGCATTTT
J: TRBJ1-1; D: NA; size: NA; V: TRBV7-9; CDR3: CASSFGYTEAFF; DNA: TGTGCCAGCAGCTTCGGGTACACTGAAGCTTTCTTT
J: TRBJ2-3; D: TRBD2; size: NA; V: TRBV27; CDR3: CASSLTSASTDTQYF; DNA: TGTGCCAGCAGTTTAACTAGCGCGAGCACAGATACGCAGTATTTT
J: TRBJ2-7; D: TRBD1; size: NA; V: TRBV28; CDR3: CASSLDGTGAYEQYF; DNA: TGTGCCAGCAGCCTCGACGGGACAGGGGCATACGAGCAGTACTTC
J: TRBJ1-5; D: NA; size: NA; V: TRBV27; CDR3: CASSLAVNQPQHF; DNA: TGTGCCAGCAGTTTGGCAGTCAATCAGCCCCAGCATTTT
J: TRBJ2-7; D: NA; size: NA; V: TRBV19; CDR3: CASSITENYEQYF; DNA: TGTGCCAGTAGTATAACAGAGAACTACGAGCAGTACTTC
J: TRBJ2-3; D: TRBD2; size: NA; V: TRBV7-2; CDR3: CASSLLAGDSDTQYF; DNA: TGTGCCAGCAGCTTGCTAGCGGGGGACTCAGATACGCAGTATTTT
J: TRBJ2-7; D: NA; size: NA; V: TRBV18; CDR3: CASSPPAGASGEQYF; DNA: TGTGCCAGCTCACCCCCGGCGGGGGCCTCTGGCGAGCAGTACTTC
J: TRBJ2-3; D: NA; size: NA; V: TRBV11-2; CDR3: CASSLGTSTDTQYF; DNA: TGTGCCAGCAGCTTAGGGACAAGCACAGATACGCAGTATTTT
J: TRBJ2-1; D: NA; size: NA; V: TRBV27; CDR3: CASSFGLSINEQFF; DNA: TGTGCCAGCAGTTTTGGGCTCTCTATAAATGAGCAGTTCTTC
J: TRBJ1-5; D: NA; size: NA; V: TRBV7-8; CDR3: CASSITWGQGGNQPQHF; DNA: TGTGCCAGCAGCATTACTTGGGGACAAGGGGGCAATCAGCCCCAGCATTTT
J: TRBJ1-1; D: NA; size: NA; V: TRBV21-1; CDR3: CASSMDPYTGAFF; DNA: TGTGCCAGCAGCATGGACCCTTACACGGGGGCTTTCTTT
J: TRBJ2-1; D: NA; size: NA; V: TRBV7-2; CDR3: CASSSLNEQFF; DNA: TGTGCCAGCAGCTCCCTCAATGAGCAGTTCTTC